The clone carrying this TCR beta chain was observed a few times. Its antigen remains unknown. The data were taken from a study of a mutant IDH1 vaccine in newly diagnosed glioma. About the research overall: Initiation of the vaccine course occurred 4-6 weeks after radiotherapy alone, or alongside temozolomide cycles.

V gave up 2 bases and J gave up 10 bases, with 23 bases separating them. The CDR3 runs 16 residues. CDR1 is MNHEY and CDR2 is SVGAGI in the germline V gene. The time point here: week 47, end of study. Every vaccine dose comprised 300 ug of mutant IDH1 20-mer peptide plus topical imiquimod. Libraries were prepared by immunoSEQ multiplex PCR; TCRdb keeps only in-frame clonotypes and omits some of them. The sample holds about 50,000 clones; less than 85% are singletons and the top ten take 3.5% to 4.5%. The starting material was PBMCs, obtained from a glioma patient whose treatment included an IDH1 peptide vaccine. The sequence was obtained from a woman aged 30 to 39 with glioma. Some clones in this sample may be carry-over from other donors' samples. V usage is TRBV6-5 and J usage is TRBJ2-5; D might be TRBD2 (7 bases). The CDR3 here is CASSYEPAGRQGGQYF. In DNA, the CDR3 is TGTGCCAGCAGTTACGAGCCAGCGGGGCGCCAAGGGGGCCAGTACTTC.